The present TCR beta chain was sequenced within a study of shared clonotypes between healthy human individuals. For sorted subsets, approximately 0.2 ug DNA per replicate equaled about 30,000 T cell genomes. Assay used: immunoSEQ multiplex PCR; TCRdb lists only in-frame clones, some missing. The sample records about 2 million clones, about 95% being singletons. With V trimmed by 1 base and J by 6 bases, 2 bases remained unmatched. The CDR3 consists of 15 residues. The germline V gene has CDR1 LGHNA and CDR2 YSLEER. CD45RO-negative cells were positively selected for CCR7, leaving out terminally differentiated effector memory CD45RA+ cells. Nashville, Tennessee was home to all donors, who were Caucasian adults. On this clone itself: The same CDR3 is also encoded by other DNA sequences in this sample.

Sequencing used naive CD8+ T cells sorted from blood. The source of this sequence is a man aged 18 to 29 in good health. V usage is TRBV4-3 and J usage is TRBJ2-2; 10 nucleotides line up with TRBD2. The CDR3 DNA reads as TGCGCCAGCAGCCAAGGCCTAGCGGGAGCCGGGGAGCTGTTTTTT. Protein sequence: CASSQGLAGAGELFF.